The 27 T cell receptor beta chains below were found in one sample sequenced in a study of memory CD4+ T cells and cytomegalovirus serostatus. TCRdb's table, derived via immunoSEQ multiplex PCR, lists solely in-frame clones and lacks some. The sample includes some 57,000 clones, under 80% seen only once; the top ten take less than 0.95%. The sort gate was single viable CD3+CD4+CD8-CD45RO+ cells for memory CD4+ T cells. Sequencing was performed on memory CD4+ T cells from blood. These receptor sequences come from an adult in good health and CMV-seronegative.

The chain employs TRBV30 and TRBJ1-5; D is uncertain. The CDR3 runs 13 residues. The V and J ends lost 0 bases and 4 bases respectively, with 7 bases between them. Germline assignment: CDR1 GTSNPN and CDR2 SVGIG (reference sequence). CDR3 nucleotides: TGTGCCTGGAGTGTAAGAGAGAATCAGCCCCAGCATTTT. This gives the protein CAWSVRENQPQHF.

V gene TRBV6-1 combines with J gene TRBJ2-5; no firm D call. The length of the CDR3 is 14 residues. Trimming left V 1 base short and J 3 bases short, with 9 bases between. Germline CDR1 reads MNHNS; CDR2 reads SASEGT. CDR3 DNA: TGTGCCAGCAGTGAAGGGGTTTTAAAAGAGACCCAGTACTTC. It codes for CASSEGVLKETQYF.

This chain links TRBV6-6 with TRBJ1-4; D is ambiguous. CDR3 size: 13 residues. Trimming removed 2 bases from V and 11 bases from J, with 12 bases in between. Germline assignment: CDR1 MNHNY and CDR2 SVGAGI (reference sequence). CDR3 in amino acids: CASSYGSDGKLFF. The CDR3, as DNA: TGTGCCAGCAGTTACGGAAGCGACGGGAAACTGTTTTTT.

Turning to this clone: One end of the junction is discordant with germline, which a read error may explain. V and J are TRBV10-3 and TRBJ1-2, with D unresolved. There are 11 residues in the CDR3. Germline V gene sequence: CDR1 ENHRY, CDR2 SYGVKD. CDR3 loop: CAISEGPGFIF. CDR3 nucleotide sequence: TGTGCCATCAGTGAAGGTCCTGGCTTCATCTTC.

This chain joins TRBV7-2 and TRBJ2-3, with D possibly matching TRBD2 (6 bases). Germline loops: CDR1 SGHTA, CDR2 FQGNSA. The CDR3 consists of 15 residues. Trimming took 1 base from V and 3 from J, leaving 11 bases between them. CDR3 protein: CASSLGGAGTDTQYF. The CDR3, as DNA: TGTGCCAGCAGCTTAGGCGGGGCAGGGACAGATACGCAGTATTTT.

The chain carries TRBV2 and TRBJ2-7; D might be TRBD1 (5 bases). Germline V CDR1 and CDR2: SNHLY, FYNNEI. The CDR3 has 15 amino acids. The V gene lost 6 bases and the J gene lost 3 bases, with 18 bases spanning the gap. CDR3 region: CASSATQVGSYEQYF. DNA of the CDR3: TGTGCCAGCAGCGCGACACAGGTGGGAAGCTACGAGCAGTACTTC.

This chain joins TRBV14 and TRBJ1-5, with 7 nucleotides matching TRBD1. Per the germline V gene, CDR1 is SGHDN and CDR2 is FVKESK. V lost 3 bases to trimming and J lost 0 bases; unmatched junction nucleotides: 11. This CDR3 region has 18 residues. The DNA for the CDR3 is TGTGCCAGCAGCCAGCTCCCTAAACAGGGGCCTAGCAATCAGCCCCAGCATTTT. Translated: CASSQLPKQGPSNQPQHF.

This chain connects TRBV10-3 to TRBJ2-6; D not resolved. The length of the CDR3 is 15 residues. The V gene's germline CDR1 is ENHRY and CDR2 SYGVKD. Deletions cut 2 bases from V and 4 bases from J, with 9 bases between. The DNA of the CDR3 is TGTGCCATCAGTGAGAAGAGACTCGGGGCCAACGTCCTGACTTTC. Its translation: CAISEKRLGANVLTF.

The chain links TRBV28 to TRBJ2-5; 8 bases map to TRBD1. This CDR3 is 15 amino acids long. The junction had 12 bases not matched to a gene; V was cut back by 7 bases and J by 5 bases. Germline CDR1 reads MDHEN; CDR2 reads SYDVKM. CDR3 nucleotides: TGTGCCAGCATAAAGAACAGGGGGTTCCGTGAGACCCAGTACTTC. As protein: CASIKNRGFRETQYF.

Here the CDR3 DNA reads TGTGCCAGCAGCCTGGGGCAGGGTCGAGGCTACACCTTC. Translating gives CASSLGQGRGYTF. This chain links TRBV5-5 with TRBJ1-2, with D tentatively TRBD1 (5 bases). Trimming cost V 4 bases and J 8 bases, with 15 bases left between them. The CDR3 has 13 residues. Germline CDR1 SGHKS, CDR2 YYEKEE (reference sequence).

The chain has TRBV29-1 and TRBJ2-3, with D possibly being TRBD2 (6 bases). CDR1 SQVTM and CDR2 ANQGSEA come from the germline V gene. The CDR3 is 13 amino acids. Trimming removed 3 bases at V and 4 bases at J, with 11 bases between. CDR3 bases: TGCAGCGTTGATCGGAGGGAGGCAGATACGCAGTATTTT. Translated: CSVDRREADTQYF.

The chain has TRBV14 and TRBJ2-3, with 7 bases identical to TRBD2. The V and J ends lost 7 bases and 1 base, in that order; junction bases with no gene match: 5. Germline CDR1 is SGHDN and CDR2 is FVKESK. The CDR3 extends over 14 amino acids. CDR3 loop: CASTPSGRTDTQYF. CDR3 coding DNA: TGTGCCAGCACCCCTAGCGGTCGCACAGATACGCAGTATTTT.

This chain uses TRBV5-1 with TRBJ1-1; no firm D call. With 4 bases removed from V and 3 bases from J, the gap between germline ends came to 13 bases. Germline-derived CDR1 and CDR2 are SGHRS and YFSETQ. There are 14 residues in the CDR3. CDR3 protein: CASSRIPGDTEAFF. The CDR3 region has the DNA TGCGCCAGCAGCCGGATCCCTGGAGACACTGAAGCTTTCTTT.

This clone was counted only a few times. The V gene is TRBV7-9, the J gene TRBJ1-2; no definite D call. The CDR3 has 14 residues. The V end was cut by 3 bases, the J end by 2 bases, with 10 bases between. Germline CDR1 is SEHNR and CDR2 is FQNEAQ (reference sequence). The CDR3 is CASSLPTANYGYTF. The CDR3 nucleotides are TGTGCCAGCAGCTTGCCGACGGCCAACTATGGCTACACCTTC.

This clone occurred once. J is TRBJ2-7 and V is TRBV5-1, with 9 bases aligning to TRBD2. The CDR3 is 15 residues long. The V gene end was trimmed by 4 bases and the J gene end by 3 bases; junction bases not matched to a gene: 8. The germline gives CDR1 SGHRS, CDR2 YFSETQ. CDR3 region: CASSLAGTSLYEQYF. CDR3 sequence (DNA): TGCGCCAGCAGCCTAGCCGGGACTAGCCTCTACGAGCAGTACTTC.

The V and J genes are TRBV5-4 and TRBJ2-5; D gene unclear. Between the trimmed V and J ends, which lost 2 bases and 3 bases, there was a span of 11 bases. The germline V gene encodes CDR1 SGHNT and CDR2 YYREEE (reference sequence). The CDR3 is 14 residues long. DNA for the CDR3: TGTGCCAGCAGCTTAAGAGCGAACAAAGAGACCCAGTACTTC. Its translation: CASSLRANKETQYF. The full variable domain, in which reference TRBV5-4 and TRBJ2-5 provide the parts outside the CDR3, is ETGVTQSPTHLIKTRGQQVTLRCSSQSGHNTVSWYQQALGQGPQFIFQYYREEENGRGNFPPRFSGLQFPNYSSELNVNALELDDSALYLCASSLRANKETQYFGPGTRLLVL.

The chain is built from TRBV20-1 and TRBJ2-7; D gene unclear. Trimming took off 5 bases at V and 9 bases at J, with 11 bases between the two ends. The V gene's germline CDR1 is DFQATT and CDR2 SNEGSKA (reference sequence). This CDR3 comprises 10 residues. The CDR3 protein is CSARRLLQYF. CDR3 nucleotides: TGCAGTGCTCGTCGCCTGCTGCAGTACTTC.

This chain joins TRBV5-6 and TRBJ2-3; a weak D match, TRBD1 (7 bases). Deletions cut 2 bases from V and 1 base from J, with 17 bases between. The CDR3 contains 17 residues. Germline CDR1 reads SGHDT; CDR2 reads YYEEEE. CDR3 residues: CASSLLAAGGRTDTQYF. CDR3 nucleotides: TGTGCCAGCAGCTTACTAGCTGCAGGGGGGCGCACAGATACGCAGTATTTT.

This clone was counted between two and nine times. This chain joins TRBV5-6 and TRBJ1-2; D ambiguous. The germline V and J ends were trimmed by 0 bases and 6 bases, with 0 bases remaining between them. CDR1 SGHDT and CDR2 YYEEEE come from the germline V gene. This CDR3 contains 10 residues. CDR3 sequence reads: CASSLDGYTF. The CDR3 nucleotides read TGTGCCAGCAGCTTGGATGGCTACACCTTC.

The rearrangement joins TRBV29-1 to TRBJ1-1; TRBD1 might be the D (5 bases). From germline, CDR1 is SQVTM and CDR2 ANQGSEA. The CDR3 has 13 residues. The ends were cut back, 5 bases at V and 2 bases at J, with 12 bases in the middle. The CDR3 loop is CSVQPGPNTEAFF. DNA of the CDR3: TGCAGCGTTCAACCGGGACCTAACACTGAAGCTTTCTTT.

CDR3 sequence: CASSEGGEDQPQHF. In nucleotides, the CDR3 is TGTGCCAGCAGTGAAGGGGGGGAGGATCAGCCCCAGCATTTT. The rearrangement joins TRBV6-1 to TRBJ1-5; maybe TRBD1 (5 bases). V gave up 1 base and J gave up 5 bases, with 9 bases separating them. Germline V gene data show CDR1 as MNHNS and CDR2 as SASEGT. The CDR3 totals 14 residues.

The rearrangement joins TRBV6-1 to TRBJ1-2, with D hard to call. The germline V gene has CDR1 MNHNS and CDR2 SASEGT. The CDR3 runs to 15 residues. With 2 bases removed from V and 5 bases from J, the gap between germline ends came to 15 bases. Here the CDR3 reads CASSETRAGRYGYTF. The CDR3 nucleotides read TGTGCCAGCAGTGAAACCCGCGCCGGAAGATATGGCTACACCTTC.

This clone came up once. The rearrangement uses TRBV7-9 and TRBJ2-7; a possible D gene is TRBD2 (6 bases). V lost 11 bases and J 7 bases, leaving 21 bases between the germline ends. The CDR3 is made up of 13 amino acids. From germline, CDR1 is SEHNR and CDR2 FQNEAQ (reference sequence). The CDR3 DNA follows: TGTGCCGCGGGGAAGGCAGGGACGGGGGAGCAGTACTTC. It encodes CAAGKAGTGEQYF.

This sequence joins TRBV4-2 and TRBJ2-5, with a weak D call TRBD2 (6 bases). Germline-derived CDR1 and CDR2 are LGHNA and YNFKEQ. The CDR3 totals 15 residues. V was pared by 4 bases and J by 2 bases, with 14 bases between. As DNA, the CDR3 is TGTGCCAGCAGCCTTGGGGGGACGATGCAAGAGACCCAGTACTTC. It translates to CASSLGGTMQETQYF.

J is TRBJ2-7 and V is TRBV6-6; 9 bases are shared with TRBD1. From germline, CDR1 is MNHNY and CDR2 SVGAGI (reference sequence). CDR3 size: 13 residues. V was clipped by 7 bases and J by 3 bases; unmatched bases: 4. CDR3 coding DNA: TGTGCCAGCACGACAGGGGGTCTCTACGAGCAGTACTTC. This translates into CASTTGGLYEQYF.

This chain links TRBV9 with TRBJ1-6; 9 bases agree with TRBD1. Trimming took 3 bases from V and 8 from J; bases not matched to a gene: 3. Germline V gene data show CDR1 as SGDLS and CDR2 as YYNGEE. The CDR3 is 14 residues long. The CDR3 reads CASSEGQGDSPLHF. The CDR3 DNA reads as TGTGCCAGCAGCGAGGGACAGGGTGATTCACCCCTCCACTTT.

This chain links TRBV18 with TRBJ1-2, with a possible D match to TRBD1 (6 bases). Per the germline V gene, CDR1 is KGHSH and CDR2 is LQKENI. This CDR3 region has 14 residues. V shed 0 bases and J shed 3 bases, with 8 bases lying between them. CDR3 residues: CASSPPTGYYGYTF. Written as DNA, the CDR3 is TGTGCCAGCTCACCACCCACAGGGTACTATGGCTACACCTTC.